These T cell receptor beta chains were read from a single sample in a study of T cells after yellow fever vaccination. One entry per CDR3 protein, called by TCRdb with MiXCR from the 5' RACE reads. The data show around 67,000 distinct CDR3 sequences, with more than 5.5% seen just once and 30% to 40% held by the top ten. The sequenced sample was CD8+ T cells sorted from PBMCs, obtained less than 6 days after the first yellow fever vaccination. The receptors originated from a young man who received the YFV17D yellow fever vaccine. The conserved cysteine and the conserved F or W are not part of the CDR3 here. Where a row states a size, it is once, few, many or the class of an expanded clone; other rows omit it.

j_gene,abundance,v_gene,CDR3aa
TRBJ2-1,many,TRBV19,ASSIGLGHNEQF
TRBJ2-5,few,TRBV11-2,ASSVFSTGRAQETQY
TRBJ1-1,NA,TRBV2,ASSEPRAQGKTEAF
TRBJ1-1,many,TRBV9,ASSPTGGGYTEAF
TRBJ2-1,few,TRBV19,ASSISGGLSYNEQF
TRBJ2-1,many,TRBV4-3,ASSQDGGFNEQF
TRBJ2-2,many,TRBV29-1,SVVGTGRTGELF
TRBJ1-2,many,TRBV27,ASSPAGDGDYGYT
TRBJ2-1,NA,TRBV6-1,ASWGGTSGSNEQF
TRBJ2-2,NA,TRBV20-1,SARRASGEKNTGELF
TRBJ2-7,many,TRBV5-1,ASNPGGAYEQY
TRBJ2-7,NA,TRBV7-9,ASSHNRDRGDEQY
TRBJ2-5,few,TRBV7-9,ASSKEGALETQY
TRBJ1-1,few,TRBV4-3,ASSRRRAKNTEAF
TRBJ1-1,many,TRBV27,ASRQGDTEAF
TRBJ1-4,NA,TRBV4-3,ASSQDGQGGLEKLF
TRBJ2-7,NA,TRBV5-1,ASSEQETGLVPYEQY
TRBJ2-5,many,TRBV7-8,ASSLDGSQTQY
TRBJ2-3,few,TRBV27,ASSLSPHTDTQY
TRBJ2-5,NA,TRBV7-6,ASSPTSGGEAQY
TRBJ2-3,few,TRBV4-3,ASSQRLPTSGGLTDTQY
TRBJ2-4,few,TRBV29-1,SVAGQGKLAKNIQY
TRBJ2-3,few,TRBV4-1,ASSLPPAGGTDTQY
TRBJ2-3,many,TRBV4-1,ASSRTVSTDTQY
TRBJ1-2,NA,TRBV20-1,SARDSLTAAANYGYT
TRBJ2-3,many,TRBV9,ASRKQGVATDTQY
TRBJ1-1,few,TRBV29-1,SGLTGNGEAF
TRBJ2-1,NA,TRBV7-7,ASSLSGYNEQF
TRBJ2-5,many,TRBV5-1,ASSWGQGQETQY
TRBJ2-1,few,TRBV6-5,ASSYNPNEQF
TRBJ2-3,few,TRBV2,ASSGTGTSDTQY
TRBJ2-2,few,TRBV20-1,SARDGRGIFNTGELF
TRBJ2-3,NA,TRBV30,AWSRTSGTDTQY